This T cell receptor (beta chain) appears in the sequencing data of a study of blood T cell repertoires in COVID-19. Study-level information: In each case, the material was cDNA or gDNA derived from T cells, B-cell-depleted T cells, or PBMCs.

Residents of under 25 US areas, aged about 18 to 89 years, made up the participants. Assignment of participants to cohorts was predicated upon participant-reported clinical history. Libraries were prepared by immunoSEQ multiplex PCR; TCRdb keeps only in-frame clonotypes and omits some of them. The table lists under 350,000 clones, approximately 86% of them singletons. The germline V gene has CDR1 KGHSH and CDR2 LQKENI. There are 16 residues in the CDR3. Deletions cut 2 bases from V and 0 bases from J, with 10 bases between. Input material: PBMCs or T cells enriched from blood (not recorded which). This sequence joins TRBV18 and TRBJ2-2; TRBD2 might be the D (5 bases). This TCR derives from a woman aged 40 to 49 with acute COVID-19. The CDR3 spells CASSPVAGSNTGELFF. CDR3 nucleotide sequence: TGTGCCAGCTCACCAGTTGCGGGCTCGAACACCGGGGAGCTGTTTTTT.